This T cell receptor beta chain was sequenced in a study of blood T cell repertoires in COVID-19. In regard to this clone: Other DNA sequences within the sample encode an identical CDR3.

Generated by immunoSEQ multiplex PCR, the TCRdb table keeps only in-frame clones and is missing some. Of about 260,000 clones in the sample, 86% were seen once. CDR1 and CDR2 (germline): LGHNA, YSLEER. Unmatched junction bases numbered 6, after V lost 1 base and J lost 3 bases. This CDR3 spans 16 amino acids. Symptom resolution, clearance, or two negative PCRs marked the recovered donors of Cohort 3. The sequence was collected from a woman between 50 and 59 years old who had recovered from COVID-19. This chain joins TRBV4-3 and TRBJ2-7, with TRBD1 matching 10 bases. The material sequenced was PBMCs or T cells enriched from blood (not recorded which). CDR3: CASSQGGGTGVYEQYF. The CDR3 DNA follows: TGCGCCAGCAGCCAAGGAGGCGGGACAGGGGTCTACGAGCAGTACTTC.